Below are 13 T cell receptor beta chains sequenced from a single sample in a study of cytomegalovirus exposure and HLA in healthy donors. Amplification used 60 Vbeta primers and 13 Jbeta primers. Assay: immunoSEQ multiplex PCR; the TCRdb copy retains only in-frame clones and omits some. This sample has 140,000 to 150,000 clones, with roughly 78% found just once. Specimen: PBMCs. Every receptor here comes from a man aged 40-50 years in good health and CMV-seropositive.

The chain employs TRBV27 and TRBJ2-7; 8 bases are shared with TRBD1. Germline V lookup: CDR1 MNHEY, CDR2 SMNVEV (reference sequence). Trimming removed 2 bases from V and 2 bases from J; junction bases left unmatched: 2. There are 14 residues in the CDR3. This chain's CDR3 is CASSLRTGPYEQYF. The CDR3 DNA reads TGTGCCAGCAGTTTAAGGACAGGGCCCTACGAGCAGTACTTC.

This clone has more than one count but fewer than ten. The DNA for the CDR3 is TGTGCCACCTTTGGGGCGGGACCCTCCTACGAGCAGTACTTC. Translation gives CATFGAGPSYEQYF. The rearrangement uses TRBV28 and TRBJ2-7; a weak D match, TRBD2 (6 bases). CDR1 and CDR2 from the germline V gene are MDHEN and SYDVKM. The CDR3 sequence is 14 residues long. Trimming shortened V by 10 bases and J by 0 bases, and 16 bases separated the two germline ends.

V is TRBV27 and J is TRBJ1-2, with 8 nucleotides matching TRBD1. Germline CDR1 reads MNHEY; CDR2 reads SMNVEV (reference sequence). With 0 bases clipped from V and 7 bases from J, the junction kept 1 base outside the gene matches. This CDR3 comprises 13 residues. CDR3 loop: CASSLSDRAGYTF. The CDR3 bases are TGTGCCAGCAGTTTATCGGACAGGGCTGGCTACACCTTC.

In its sample, this clone was seen once. The gene calls are TRBV7-8 and TRBJ2-7, with no clear D. V lost 1 base and J lost 4, with 20 bases in between. CDR3 size: 17 residues. Per germline, CDR1 SGHVS and CDR2 FQNEAQ. The CDR3 region is CASSLVVGTSKTYEQYF. In nucleotides, the CDR3 is TGTGCCAGCAGCTTAGTAGTCGGTACATCCAAGACTTACGAGCAGTACTTC.

Points on this clone: A far larger clone is off by one base, so a read error is likely. The chain employs TRBV10-1 and TRBJ2-1, with a possible D match to TRBD2 (5 bases). The CDR3 is made up of 13 amino acids. Germline V gene data show CDR1 as WNHNN and CDR2 as SYGVQD (reference sequence). The CDR3 here is CASTQEENNEQLF. The CDR3 DNA reads TGCGCCAGCACCCAGGAGGAAAACAATGAGCAGCTCTTC.

This chain connects TRBV5-5 to TRBJ1-2, with unresolved D. CDR1 is SGHKS and CDR2 is YYEKEE in the germline V gene (reference sequence). Trimming took 0 bases from V and 2 from J, leaving 11 bases between them. The CDR3 spans 15 residues. The CDR3, as DNA: TGTGCCAGCAGCTTGGATTTAACAACCAACTATGGCTACACCTTC. The encoded protein is CASSLDLTTNYGYTF.

V gene TRBV27 combines with J gene TRBJ2-7, with D tentatively TRBD1 (6 bases). Trimming pared 2 bases from V and 0 bases from J, leaving 14 bases between. Germline V gives CDR1 MNHEY, CDR2 SMNVEV (reference sequence). The CDR3 runs to 16 residues. The CDR3 sequence: CASSLTLGQSSYEQYF. The DNA for the CDR3 is TGTGCCAGCAGTTTAACCCTTGGACAGAGCTCCTACGAGCAGTACTTC.

The rearrangement links TRBV2 to TRBJ2-7; perhaps TRBD2 as D (6 bases). Deletions cut 4 bases from V and 3 bases from J, with 10 bases between. Looked up from germline, CDR1 is SNHLY and CDR2 is FYNNEI. The CDR3 is 13 residues long. CDR3 nucleotide sequence: TGTGCCAGCAGTGTCGGGCGGGACTACGAGCAGTACTTC. This translates into CASSVGRDYEQYF. Full variable domain (missing parts from reference TRBV2 and TRBJ2-7): EPEVTQTPSHQVTQMGQEVILRCVPISNHLYFYWYRQILGQKVEFLVSFYNNEISEKSEIFDDQFSVERPDGSNFTLKIRSTKLEDSAMYFCASSVGRDYEQYFGPGTRLTVT.

The chain has TRBV6-5 and TRBJ2-3, with TRBD1 matching 8 bases. V dropped 6 bases and J dropped 1; count of bases not matched to a gene: 3. Per germline, CDR1 MNHEY and CDR2 SVGAGI. This CDR3 has 14 residues. Here the CDR3 reads CASRLTGGTDTQYF. Here the CDR3 DNA reads TGTGCCAGCAGACTGACAGGGGGCACAGATACGCAGTATTTT.

V gene TRBV5-1 combines with J gene TRBJ2-5, with a weak D call TRBD2 (5 bases). With 0 bases removed from V and 1 base from J, the gap between germline ends came to 10 bases. Per germline, CDR1 SGHRS and CDR2 YFSETQ. This CDR3 spans 15 amino acids. CDR3 in DNA: TGCGCCAGCAGCTTGGCCATGGAGGTCCAAGAGACCCAGTACTTC. This encodes CASSLAMEVQETQYF.

This clone was detected a few times. This chain joins TRBV6-5 and TRBJ2-7; 7 bases line up with TRBD1. Germline V CDR1 and CDR2: MNHEY, SVGAGI. The J segment lost 7 bases and the V segment lost 7 bases, leaving 13 bases of the junction unmatched. This CDR3 spans 14 amino acids. The CDR3 coding sequence is TGTGCCAGCAATAGGGGGCAGGGGAGTCGAGAGCAGTACTTC. It translates to CASNRGQGSREQYF.

CDR3 loop: CASSAPGGSDTQYF. CDR3 coding DNA: TGTGCCAGCAGTGCGCCAGGTGGATCCGATACGCAGTATTTT. The J gene is TRBJ2-3, the V gene TRBV25-1, with D hard to call. Germline V lookup: CDR1 MGHDK, CDR2 SYGVNS. This CDR3 region has 14 residues. Trimming cost V 4 bases and J 6 bases, with 14 bases left between them.

This chain connects TRBV15 to TRBJ2-3, with 7 bases that match TRBD1. Trimming cost V 1 base and J 2 bases; bases outside gene matches: 3. The CDR3 spans 15 residues. Germline V CDR1 and CDR2: LNHNV, YYDKDF (reference sequence). The CDR3 DNA follows: TGTGCCACCAGCAGAGGCCAGGGGGACACAGATACGCAGTATTTT. It translates to CATSRGQGDTDTQYF. Looking up the rest from reference TRBV15 and TRBJ2-3 gives the full variable domain: DAMVIQNPRYQVTQFGKPVTLSCSQTLNHNVMYWYQQKSSQAPKLLFHYYDKDFNNEADTPDNFQSRRPNTSFCFLDIRSPGLGDTAMYLCATSRGQGDTDTQYFGPGTRLTVL.